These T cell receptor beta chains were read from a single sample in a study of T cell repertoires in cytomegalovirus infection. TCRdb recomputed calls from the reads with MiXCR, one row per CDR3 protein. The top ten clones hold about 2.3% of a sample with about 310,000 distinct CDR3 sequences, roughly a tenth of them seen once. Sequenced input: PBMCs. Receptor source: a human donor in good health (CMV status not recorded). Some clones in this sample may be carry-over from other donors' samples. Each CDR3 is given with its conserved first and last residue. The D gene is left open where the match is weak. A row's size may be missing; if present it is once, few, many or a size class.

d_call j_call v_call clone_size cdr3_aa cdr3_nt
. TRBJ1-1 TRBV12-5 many CASGLTAALEAFF TGTGCTAGTGGTTTAACAGCGGCCCTTGAAGCTTTCTTT
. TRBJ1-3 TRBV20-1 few CSARHLSGNTIYF TGCAGTGCTAGACACCTCTCTGGAAACACCATATATTTT
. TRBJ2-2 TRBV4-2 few CASSQGLRETNTGELFF TGTGCCAGCAGCCAAGGGTTGCGGGAAACGAACACCGGGGAGCTGTTTTTT
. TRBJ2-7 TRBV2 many CATSGGERYEQYF TGTGCCACCTCAGGTGGCGAAAGGTACGAGCAGTACTTC
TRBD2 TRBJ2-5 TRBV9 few CASSVAGSGGVPKTQYF TGTGCCAGCAGCGTAGCTGGTAGCGGGGGAGTCCCAAAGACCCAGTACTTC
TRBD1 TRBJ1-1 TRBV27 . CASSLGDRSTEAFF TGTGCCAGCAGTTTAGGGGACAGGAGCACTGAAGCTTTCTTT
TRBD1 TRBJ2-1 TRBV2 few CASSEGQGVTYNEQFF TGTGCCAGCAGTGAGGGACAGGGGGTCACCTACAATGAGCAGTTCTTC
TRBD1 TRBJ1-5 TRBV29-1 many CSDRTGSNQPQHF TGCAGCGACCGGACAGGGAGCAATCAGCCCCAGCATTTT
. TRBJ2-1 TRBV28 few CASRTSSAEQFF TGTGCCAGCAGGACATCTTCGGCTGAGCAGTTCTTC
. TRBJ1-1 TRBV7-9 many CASSLGQVEAFF TGTGCCAGCAGCTTAGGGCAGGTTGAAGCTTTCTTT
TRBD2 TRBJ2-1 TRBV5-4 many CASSLLVAGGPNEQFF TGTGCCAGCAGCTTGCTGGTAGCGGGGGGCCCCAATGAGCAGTTCTTC
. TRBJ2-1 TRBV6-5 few CASSWGGGVYNEQFF TGTGCCAGCAGTTGGGGGGGGGGCGTCTACAATGAGCAGTTCTTC
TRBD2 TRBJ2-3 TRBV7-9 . CASSYWTSGGRSTDTQYF TGTGCCAGCAGCTACTGGACTAGCGGGGGGCGAAGCACAGATACGCAGTATTTT
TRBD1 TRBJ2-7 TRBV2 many CASNQLGQGGYEQYF TGTGCCAGCAACCAACTCGGACAGGGCGGGTACGAGCAGTACTTC
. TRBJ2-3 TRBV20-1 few CSARDILRDGTDTQYF TGCAGTGCTAGAGATATTCTCAGGGATGGCACAGATACGCAGTATTTT
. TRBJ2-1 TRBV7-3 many CASSYVTGNEQFF TGTGCCAGCAGTTACGTCACAGGGAATGAGCAGTTCTTC
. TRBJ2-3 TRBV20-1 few CSATGPGGTDTQYF TGCAGTGCCACGGGGCCAGGGGGGACAGATACGCAGTATTTT
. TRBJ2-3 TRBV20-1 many CSVSGARTDTQYF TGCAGTGTCTCCGGAGCGCGCACAGATACGCAGTATTTT
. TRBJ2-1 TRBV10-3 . CAIRSEGRSYNEQFF TGTGCCATCAGGAGCGAGGGACGCTCCTACAATGAGCAGTTCTTC
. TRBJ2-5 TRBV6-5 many CASRGLGETQYF TGTGCCAGCAGAGGGTTAGGAGAGACCCAGTACTTC
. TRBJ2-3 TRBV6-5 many CASSHELGESSDTQYF TGTGCCAGCAGCCATGAGCTGGGGGAGAGTTCAGATACGCAGTATTTT
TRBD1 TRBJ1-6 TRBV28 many CASSSRQTGLDSPLHF TGTGCCAGCAGTTCCCGTCAGACAGGGTTAGATTCACCCCTCCACTTT
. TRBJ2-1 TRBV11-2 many CASSSTGASSYNEQFF TGTGCCAGCAGCTCAACGGGAGCCAGCTCCTACAATGAGCAGTTCTTC
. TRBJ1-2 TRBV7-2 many CASSRTVDGYTF TGTGCCAGCAGCCGGACAGTTGATGGCTACACCTTC
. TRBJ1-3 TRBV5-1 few CASSLELRSPIYF TGCGCCAGCAGCTTGGAACTAAGATCCCCCATATATTTT
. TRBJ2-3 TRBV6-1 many CASSPTDWAGHTDTQYF TGTGCCAGCAGTCCCACGGACTGGGCGGGGCACACAGATACGCAGTATTTT
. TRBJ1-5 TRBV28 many CASSLFARDQPQHF TGTGCCAGCAGTTTATTCGCCAGGGATCAGCCCCAGCATTTT
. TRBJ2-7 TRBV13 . CASSPTPSAGDEQYF TGTGCCAGCAGCCCTACGCCCAGTGCGGGCGACGAGCAGTACTTC
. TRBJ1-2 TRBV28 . CASSSGAKTYGYTF TGTGCCAGCAGTTCAGGCGCTAAGACCTATGGCTACACCTTC
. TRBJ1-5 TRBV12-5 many CASGSDNQPQHF TGTGCTTCAGGGTCAGATAATCAGCCCCAGCATTTT
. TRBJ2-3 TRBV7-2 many CASSHASRGVSTDTQYF TGTGCCAGCAGCCACGCGTCGAGGGGGGTAAGCACAGATACGCAGTATTTT
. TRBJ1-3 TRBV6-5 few CASGLTYGNTIYF TGTGCCAGCGGGCTGACATACGGAAACACCATATATTTT
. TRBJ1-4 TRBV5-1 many CASSRTRSEEKLFF TGCGCCAGCAGCCGGACGAGGTCGGAAGAAAAACTGTTTTTT
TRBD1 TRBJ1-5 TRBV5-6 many CASSWGGQGNNQPQHF TGTGCCAGCAGCTGGGGGGGACAGGGAAACAATCAGCCCCAGCATTTT
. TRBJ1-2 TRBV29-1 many CSVGNPSSERGYTF TGCAGCGTTGGCAATCCATCTTCTGAACGTGGCTACACCTTC
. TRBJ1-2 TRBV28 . CASSLGDDIYGYTF TGTGCCAGCAGTTTGGGAGACGACATCTATGGCTACACCTTC
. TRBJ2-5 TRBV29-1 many CSVSNRGGVETQYF TGCAGCGTGTCTAACAGGGGCGGGGTAGAGACCCAGTACTTC
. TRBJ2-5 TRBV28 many CASRSGARETQYF TGTGCCAGCAGATCGGGGGCTCGGGAGACCCAGTACTTC
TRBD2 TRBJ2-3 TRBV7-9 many CASSLGAGGPSRTDTQYF TGTGCCAGCAGCTTAGGAGCGGGGGGGCCATCTCGAACAGATACGCAGTATTTT
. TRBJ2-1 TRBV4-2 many CASSQDKGPYYNEQFF TGTGCCAGCAGCCAAGATAAGGGGCCCTACTACAATGAGCAGTTCTTC
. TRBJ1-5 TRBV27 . CASSLEGQGTQPQHF TGTGCCAGCAGTTTAGAGGGCCAGGGTACTCAGCCCCAGCATTTT
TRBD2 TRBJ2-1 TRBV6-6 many CASSWTSGGLNEQFF TGTGCCAGCAGTTGGACTAGCGGGGGTCTCAATGAGCAGTTCTTC
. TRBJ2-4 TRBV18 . CASSPPAVIAKNIQYF TGTGCCAGCTCACCACCAGCAGTAATAGCCAAAAACATTCAGTACTTC
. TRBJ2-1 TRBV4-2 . CASSQESGSYNEQFF TGTGCCAGCAGCCAAGAATCGGGATCCTACAATGAGCAGTTCTTC
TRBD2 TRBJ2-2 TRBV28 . CASSLTSGGFGELFF TGTGCCAGCAGCCTGACTAGCGGGGGGTTCGGGGAGCTGTTTTTT
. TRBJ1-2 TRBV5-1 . CASSLDRPEGYTF TGCGCCAGCAGCTTGGACCGCCCGGAGGGCTACACCTTC
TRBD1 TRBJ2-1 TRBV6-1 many CASGTGNEQFF TGTGCCAGCGGGACAGGGAATGAGCAGTTCTTC
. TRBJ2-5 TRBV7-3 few CASSAVLSTQETQYF TGTGCCAGCAGCGCAGTTCTGTCTACCCAAGAGACCCAGTACTTC
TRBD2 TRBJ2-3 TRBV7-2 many CASSSIAGGDTQYF TGTGCCAGCAGCTCCATAGCGGGGGGAGATACGCAGTATTTT
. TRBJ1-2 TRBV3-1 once CASSQEGWRGIGYTF TGTGCCAGCAGCCAAGAAGGTTGGAGGGGTATTGGCTACACCTTC
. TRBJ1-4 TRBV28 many CASTEYGRAKGEKLFF TGTGCCAGCACCGAATACGGCCGGGCTAAGGGGGAAAAACTGTTTTTT
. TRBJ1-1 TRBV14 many CASSQDLGTEAFF TGTGCCAGCAGCCAAGATTTGGGGACTGAAGCTTTCTTT
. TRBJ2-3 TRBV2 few CASTVLAGLGDTQYF TGTGCCAGCACAGTGTTAGCCGGCTTGGGGGATACGCAGTATTTT
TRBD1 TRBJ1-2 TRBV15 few CATSRAGVSRGLSNYGYTF TGTGCCACCAGCAGAGCTGGGGTGAGCAGGGGGCTTTCTAACTATGGCTACACCTTC